The source of this T cell receptor beta chain is a study of identifying expanded T cells in peripheral blood. The germline V gene encodes CDR1 LNHDA and CDR2 SQIVND (reference sequence). The V end was cut by 0 bases, the J end by 10 bases, with 21 bases between. The CDR3 extends over 17 amino acids. Using immunoSEQ multiplex PCR, the repertoire was profiled, and TCRdb retains in-frame clones only, with some absent. The sample lists roughly 84,000 clones, about 90% seen once, with roughly 7% in the top ten. The V call is TRBV19, the J call TRBJ1-4, with a tentative D call TRBD1 (5 bases). The specimen was blood. The clonotype originates from a person aged 18 to 75 in good health. The CDR3 region has the DNA TGTGCCAGTAGTATAGATCTCCGCGTCAGGGAAGTATCAAAACTGTTTTTT. This codes for CASSIDLRVREVSKLFF.